These T cell receptor beta chains were read from a single sample in a study of T-cell reconstitution after alpha-beta-depleted transplantation in children. TCRdb re-analysed the PCR reads in MiXCR, keeping a single row per CDR3 protein. The data show roughly 300,000 distinct CDR3 sequences, about a tenth seen once. Material: PBMCs from the stem cell graft donor, obtained from the stem cell graft. The source of these receptors is a human donor who donated a stem cell graft to a child with acute lymphoblastic leukemia. CDR3s include the opening cysteine and the closing phenylalanine or tryptophan. A D gene is named only where the DNA matches it firmly. Part of the rows lack a size; the others show once, few, many or a class for expanded clones.

clone_size	v_call	d_call	j_call	cdr3_aa	cdr3_nt
many	TRBV29-1	-	TRBJ2-7	CSVVGAYEQYF	TGCAGCGTTGTGGGAGCCTACGAGCAGTACTTC
few	TRBV29-1	TRBD2	TRBJ2-7	CSVESGSSYEQYF	TGCAGCGTTGAAAGCGGGAGTAGCTACGAGCAGTACTTC
many	TRBV2	TRBD1	TRBJ2-4	CASQTGAKNIQYF	TGTGCCAGCCAGACAGGGGCCAAAAACATTCAGTACTTC
few	TRBV5-1	-	TRBJ1-2	CASSKGSRGLNYGYTF	TGCGCCAGCTCAAAAGGAAGCAGGGGATTGAACTATGGCTACACCTTC
-	TRBV7-2	TRBD2	TRBJ2-1	CASSLGVSGRSEQFF	TGTGCCAGCAGCTTAGGGGTTAGCGGGAGATCTGAGCAGTTCTTC
few	TRBV12-3/TRBV12-4	TRBD1	TRBJ2-1	CASSPQGQGLSNEQFF	TGTGCCAGCAGTCCCCAGGGACAGGGTTTAAGCAATGAGCAGTTCTTC
few	TRBV5-1	TRBD1	TRBJ2-2	CASSSQGAAGELFF	TGCGCCAGCAGCTCCCAGGGGGCAGCCGGGGAGCTGTTTTTT
-	TRBV5-1	-	TRBJ2-1	CASSLEAGLSSYNEQFF	TGCGCCAGCAGCTTGGAAGCTGGGCTAAGCTCCTACAATGAGCAGTTCTTC
once	TRBV18	-	TRBJ1-2	CASSGAEASVYGYTF	TGTGCCAGCTCAGGGGCAGAGGCGTCTGTATATGGCTACACCTTC
-	TRBV7-9	-	TRBJ2-2	CASISAANFVGELFF	TGTGCCAGCATAAGCGCGGCCAACTTCGTCGGGGAGCTGTTTTTT
few	TRBV5-5	TRBD1	TRBJ2-3	CASSDRTGASTDTQYF	TGTGCCAGCAGCGACAGGACAGGGGCCAGCACAGATACGCAGTATTTT
few	TRBV7-3	TRBD1	TRBJ2-5	CASSQSTGRETQYF	TGTGCCAGCAGCCAATCGACAGGGCGGGAGACCCAGTACTTC
-	TRBV20-1	TRBD2	TRBJ2-1	CTADTSGTYNEQFF	TGCACCGCGGATACTAGCGGGACTTACAATGAGCAGTTCTTC
many	TRBV12-3/TRBV12-4	-	TRBJ2-5	CASSSQRGTKATQYF	TGTGCCAGCAGCTCCCAACGTGGGACAAAGGCGACCCAGTACTTC
-	TRBV7-7	-	TRBJ1-5	CASSPTGTHNQPQHF	TGTGCTAGCAGCCCCACGGGGACGCACAATCAGCCCCAGCATTTT
few	TRBV20-1	TRBD1	TRBJ2-1	CSASPWDRAYNEQFF	TGCAGTGCTAGCCCCTGGGACAGGGCCTACAATGAGCAGTTCTTC
many	TRBV6-2/TRBV6-3	-	TRBJ2-1	CASSLRASYNEQFF	TGTGCCAGCAGTTTGCGGGCCTCCTACAATGAGCAGTTCTTC
-	TRBV5-6	TRBD2	TRBJ2-2	CASSFLAGNTGELFF	TGTGCCAGCAGCTTTTTAGCGGGAAACACCGGGGAGCTGTTTTTT
-	TRBV5-7	-	TRBJ2-3	CASTPIRGQGSTDTQYF	TGTGCCAGCACCCCTATAAGAGGGCAGGGAAGCACAGATACGCAGTATTTT
few	TRBV19	TRBD1	TRBJ1-2	CASRGGQGIYGYTF	TGTGCCAGTAGAGGCGGACAGGGAATATATGGCTACACCTTC
many	TRBV29-1	-	TRBJ1-1	CSVDQGFNTEAFF	TGCAGCGTGGACCAGGGGTTTAACACTGAAGCTTTCTTT
few	TRBV27	TRBD2	TRBJ2-1	CATSSGTRAPPYNEQFF	TGTGCCACCTCCTCCGGGACTAGGGCCCCTCCCTACAATGAGCAGTTCTTC
-	TRBV5-6	-	TRBJ2-3	CASSLSGNTDTQYF	TGTGCCAGCAGCTTGTCGGGAAACACAGATACGCAGTATTTT
many	TRBV20-1	TRBD1	TRBJ1-5	CSARGQYNQPQHF	TGCAGTGCTAGGGGACAGTACAATCAGCCCCAGCATTTT
-	TRBV4-1	TRBD2	TRBJ2-2	CASSQDLPLAGGLVYTGELFF	TGCGCCAGCAGCCAAGATCTCCCCCTAGCGGGAGGGCTGGTATACACCGGGGAGCTGTTTTTT
-	TRBV21-1	-	TRBJ1-1	CASLQGASTEAFF	TGTGCCAGCCTACAGGGGGCGAGCACTGAAGCTTTCTTT
few	TRBV4-1	TRBD2	TRBJ2-1	CASSQLTSLNEQFF	TGCGCCAGCAGCCAGCTGACTAGCCTAAATGAGCAGTTCTTC
many	TRBV28	-	TRBJ2-3	CASRLDSTDTQYF	TGTGCCAGCAGACTGGACAGCACAGATACGCAGTATTTT
few	TRBV6-2/TRBV6-3	-	TRBJ2-1	CASSRSGPDEQFF	TGTGCCAGCAGTCGCTCGGGACCGGATGAGCAGTTCTTC
-	TRBV28	-	TRBJ2-7	CASSPGGIYEQYF	TGTGCCAGCAGCCCTGGCGGGATCTACGAGCAGTACTTC